The rows below give T cell receptor beta chains drawn from one sample of a study of response to subunit inactivated influenza vaccine. TCRdb passed the RT-PCR reads through MiXCR, listing each CDR3 protein once. Of hundreds of thousands of distinct CDR3 sequences in the sample, around 18% were seen once. The material sequenced was PBMCs from blood, taken 5 to 6 days after vaccination. The receptors originated from a man aged 50-59 years who received an inactivated influenza vaccine. Each CDR3 is given with its conserved first and last residue. The order of the fields is CDR3 DNA, CDR3 protein, clone size, D gene, J gene, V gene. The D gene is left open where the match is weak. Not all rows give a size; the values are once, few, many and, for expanded clones, a class.

TGTGCCAGCAAGCCGGGACAGGGCTGGGGCGAGCAGTACTTC CASKPGQGWGEQYF few TRBD1 TRBJ2-7 TRBV2
TGCAGCGTTGAAGATGCGCTAGTGGTCGCAGATACGCAGTATTTT CSVEDALVVADTQYF many . TRBJ2-3 TRBV29-1
TGTGCCAGCAGTTTATTCGGGGGTGAGCAGTTCTTC CASSLFGGEQFF . . TRBJ2-1 TRBV28
TGTGCCAGCAGCCGCGGACAGAAAAACATTCAGTACTTC CASSRGQKNIQYF . . TRBJ2-4 TRBV12-3/TRBV12-4
TGTGCCAGCAAAGGGGGGGATAATCAGCCCCAGCATTTT CASKGGDNQPQHF . . TRBJ1-5 TRBV6-1
TGTGCCAGCAGCCCACTGCGGGAGAGCTACGAGCAGTACTTC CASSPLRESYEQYF many TRBD2 TRBJ2-7 TRBV7-2
TGTGCCTGGAGTGCTGTACCCTACGAGCAGTACTTC CAWSAVPYEQYF . . TRBJ2-7 TRBV30
TGTGCCAGCAGCCAAGATCCGCCCGGACTAGCGGGGTACAATGAGCAGTTCTTC CASSQDPPGLAGYNEQFF . TRBD2 TRBJ2-1 TRBV4-2
TGTGCCAGCAGTTCGTGGACCCTAAGGGATACGCAGTATTTT CASSSWTLRDTQYF . . TRBJ2-3 TRBV12-3/TRBV12-4
TGCGCCAGCGTCCAAGATATACCCCACATCGGAGGCATTGGGACCCAGTACTTC CASVQDIPHIGGIGTQYF . . TRBJ2-5 TRBV4-3
TGTGCCAGCAGTTACCAGGGTCTTCTGTTTTTT CASSYQGLLFF . . TRBJ1-4 TRBV6-5
TGTGCCAGCAGCGTAGAGCCGGGATCCTACGAGCAGTACTTC CASSVEPGSYEQYF few . TRBJ2-7 TRBV9
TGCAGCGTTGAAGGGAAGAACGATCTAGCGGCGACCACAGATACGCAGTATTTT CSVEGKNDLAATTDTQYF few TRBD2 TRBJ2-3 TRBV29-1
TGTGCCACTCAATCGGGACAATCTAACTATGGCTACACCTTC CATQSGQSNYGYTF few . TRBJ1-2 TRBV21-1
TGTGCCAGCAGTTTATCCCCAGGAGTAGGGTACGAGCAGTACTTC CASSLSPGVGYEQYF few . TRBJ2-7 TRBV27
TGTGCCAGCAGCCAAGGGGCAGCAAAAGAGACCCAGTACTTC CASSQGAAKETQYF few . TRBJ2-5 TRBV4-2
TGCAGCGTTGAGACCGACAGGGTTAACGGGGAGCTGTTTTTT CSVETDRVNGELFF few TRBD1 TRBJ2-2 TRBV29-1
TGTGCCAGCAGCTCCACACGGGCTAGCGGGTCTAATGAGCAGTTCTTC CASSSTRASGSNEQFF . TRBD2 TRBJ2-1 TRBV7-9
TGTGCCAGCAGCTCCCGCGGGACTAGCTGGCCAGATACGCAGTATTTT CASSSRGTSWPDTQYF few TRBD2 TRBJ2-3 TRBV7-2
TGTGCCAGCAGTTACTATCCCAGGTTAAACTCCTACGAGCAGTACTTC CASSYYPRLNSYEQYF few . TRBJ2-7 TRBV6-2/TRBV6-3
TGTGCCAGCCGACCAACTCACAAGATCCAAGAGACCCAGTACTTC CASRPTHKIQETQYF few . TRBJ2-5 TRBV12-3/TRBV12-4
TGCGCCAGCAGCCGAGGCGTAGCGGGCCGGAATGAGCAGTTCTTC CASSRGVAGRNEQFF few TRBD2 TRBJ2-1 TRBV5-1
TGCAGTGCTCGGCCCTCTCCGGGACGGATGTTGCACGAGCAGTACTTC CSARPSPGRMLHEQYF few . TRBJ2-7 TRBV20-1
TGTGCCAGCAGCTTGGACAGGGGAGGTCGGTACGAGCAGTACTTC CASSLDRGGRYEQYF many . TRBJ2-7 TRBV5-6
TGTGCCAGCAGCTTAGGGTGGCGGGGAAAGATGGGGAACACTGAAGCTTTCTTT CASSLGWRGKMGNTEAFF . . TRBJ1-1 TRBV7-6
TGTGCCAGCTCACCACCGTTCACCGGGACAGACACCGGGGAGCTGTTTTTT CASSPPFTGTDTGELFF . TRBD1 TRBJ2-2 TRBV18
TGTGCCAGCAGCTCGACCGGGTCTAATCAGCCCCAGCATTTT CASSSTGSNQPQHF . . TRBJ1-5 TRBV7-2
TGTGCCAGTACAATGACAGGGGTCATAAATGAGCAGTTCTTC CASTMTGVINEQFF . TRBD1 TRBJ2-1 TRBV19
TGTGCCAGCAGTGCCGACTGGGGGGGCTACGAGCAGTACTTC CASSADWGGYEQYF few TRBD2 TRBJ2-7 TRBV25-1
TGTGCCAGCAGCCCAACCGGGACTAGAACCTACGAGCAGTACTTC CASSPTGTRTYEQYF few TRBD2 TRBJ2-7 TRBV7-8
TGTGCCAGCAGCTTGGATTGGCCCGAGTTCACTGAAGCTTTCTTT CASSLDWPEFTEAFF . . TRBJ1-1 TRBV5-5
TGTGCCAGCAGTGCAACGAACTATGGCTACACCTTC CASSATNYGYTF few . TRBJ1-2 TRBV28
TGTGCCAGCAGCCAAGTGTATGAAGGGGGACGGGGCTACGAGCAGTACTTC CASSQVYEGGRGYEQYF few . TRBJ2-7 TRBV4-2
TGTGCCACCAGCCAGGGCCCTCAGCCCCAGCATTTT CATSQGPQPQHF few . TRBJ1-5 TRBV15
TGCAGTGCTGAGGGGGGTACTAGCGGGGGCTCCTACAATGAGCAGTTCTTC CSAEGGTSGGSYNEQFF . TRBD2 TRBJ2-1 TRBV20-1
TGTGCCAGCAGTCTCCACAGGGTGCGCACCGGGGAGCTGTTTTTT CASSLHRVRTGELFF few . TRBJ2-2 TRBV6-2/TRBV6-3
TGTGCCAGCAGCCCTCCGGGTTTCTATGGCTACACCTTC CASSPPGFYGYTF . . TRBJ1-2 TRBV11-2
TGTGCCATCGCGGGACAAGGGGGAAACGAGCAGTACTTC CAIAGQGGNEQYF few . TRBJ2-7 TRBV10-3
TGTGCCTGGAGTGTAATTGGCGGGGGGGCAGATACGCAGTATTTT CAWSVIGGGADTQYF . TRBD2 TRBJ2-3 TRBV30
TGCGCCAGCATGCCGGGGGCCCATCCCGGGGATGAAGCTTTCTTT CASMPGAHPGDEAFF . . TRBJ1-1 TRBV5-1
TGTGCCAGCAGCCAAGAGTCTAGCGGGGAACCAAGCACAGATACGCAGTATTTT CASSQESSGEPSTDTQYF . TRBD2 TRBJ2-3 TRBV4-2
TGTGCCAGCAGCCTAACCGGCTCCTACGAGCAGTACTTC CASSLTGSYEQYF many . TRBJ2-7 TRBV5-1
TGTGCCAGCAGCCCAGGGACAGGGGGCTTCGGTGAGCAGTTCTTC CASSPGTGGFGEQFF . TRBD1 TRBJ2-1 TRBV7-2
TGTGCCACCAGTGATTATGGGACAGATACGCAGTATTTT CATSDYGTDTQYF few . TRBJ2-3 TRBV24-1
TGTGCCAGCAGCTTAGCGGTGCGGGGGAAGACTGAAGCTTTCTTT CASSLAVRGKTEAFF few . TRBJ1-1 TRBV7-2